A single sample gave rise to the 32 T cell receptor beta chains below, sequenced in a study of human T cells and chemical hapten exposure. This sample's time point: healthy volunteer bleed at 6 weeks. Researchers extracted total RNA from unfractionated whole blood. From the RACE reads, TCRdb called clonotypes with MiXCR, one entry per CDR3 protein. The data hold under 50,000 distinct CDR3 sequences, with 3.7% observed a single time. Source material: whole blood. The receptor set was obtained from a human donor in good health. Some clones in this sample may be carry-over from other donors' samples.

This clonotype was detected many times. The DNA of the CDR3 is TGTGCCAGCAGCCAAGGCTACAGGGCGGGCTACACCTTC. Protein sequence: CASSQGYRAGYTF. The rearrangement links TRBV14 to TRBJ1-2; possible D gene TRBD1, 6 bases. Trimming left V 1 base short and J 8 bases short, with 11 bases between. The germline gives CDR1 SGHDN, CDR2 FVKESK. This CDR3 has 13 amino acids.

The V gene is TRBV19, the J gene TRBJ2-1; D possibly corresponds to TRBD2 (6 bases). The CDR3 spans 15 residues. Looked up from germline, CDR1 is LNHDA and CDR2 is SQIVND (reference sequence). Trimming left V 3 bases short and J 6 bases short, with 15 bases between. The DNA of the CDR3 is TGTGCCAGTAGTATTCCGGCGGGGCTGGTCAATGAGCAGTTCTTC. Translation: CASSIPAGLVNEQFF.

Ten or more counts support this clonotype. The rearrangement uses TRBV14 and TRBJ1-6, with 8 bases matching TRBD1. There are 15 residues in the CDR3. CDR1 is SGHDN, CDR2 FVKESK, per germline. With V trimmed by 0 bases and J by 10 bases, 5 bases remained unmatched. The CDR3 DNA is TGTGCCAGCAGCCAAGATATAGACAGGGGCTCACCCCTCCACTTT. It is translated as CASSQDIDRGSPLHF.

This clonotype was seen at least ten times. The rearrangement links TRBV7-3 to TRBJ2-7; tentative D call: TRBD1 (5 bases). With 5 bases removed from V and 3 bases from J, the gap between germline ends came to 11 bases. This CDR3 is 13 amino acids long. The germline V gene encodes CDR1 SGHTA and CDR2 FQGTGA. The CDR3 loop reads CASSQGADYEQYF. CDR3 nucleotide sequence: TGTGCCAGCAGCCAAGGGGCGGACTACGAGCAGTACTTC.

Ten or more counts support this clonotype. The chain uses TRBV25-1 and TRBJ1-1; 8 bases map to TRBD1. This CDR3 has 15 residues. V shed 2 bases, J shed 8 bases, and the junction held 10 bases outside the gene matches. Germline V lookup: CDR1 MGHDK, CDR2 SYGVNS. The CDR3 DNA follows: TGTGCCAGCAGTGAAGCGATGGGACAGGTTAGGGAAGCTTTCTTT. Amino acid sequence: CASSEAMGQVREAFF.

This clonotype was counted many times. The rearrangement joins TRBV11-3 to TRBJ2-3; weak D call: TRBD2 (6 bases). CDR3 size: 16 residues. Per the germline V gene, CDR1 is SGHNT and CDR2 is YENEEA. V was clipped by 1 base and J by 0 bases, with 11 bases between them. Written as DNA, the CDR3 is TGTGCCAGCAGCTTAGGCGGCGGGATTAGCACAGATACGCAGTATTTT. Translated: CASSLGGGISTDTQYF.

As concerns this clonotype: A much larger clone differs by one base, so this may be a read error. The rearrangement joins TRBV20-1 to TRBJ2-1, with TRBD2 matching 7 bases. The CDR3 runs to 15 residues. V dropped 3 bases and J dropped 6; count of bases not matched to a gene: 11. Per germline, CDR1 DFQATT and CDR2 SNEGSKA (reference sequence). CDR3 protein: CSARGLAEGPNEQFF. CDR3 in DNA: TGCAGTGCTAGGGGTCTAGCGGAAGGGCCCAATGAGCAGTTCTTC.

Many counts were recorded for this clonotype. CDR3 region: CARKERSPPSQYF. CDR3 coding DNA: TGTGCCAGGAAGGAACGGTCTCCCCCTTCCCAGTACTTC. The chain carries TRBV2 and TRBJ2-5; no clear D. This CDR3 spans 13 amino acids. Trimming removed 9 bases at V and 9 bases at J, with 20 bases between. Germline V lookup: CDR1 SNHLY, CDR2 FYNNEI.

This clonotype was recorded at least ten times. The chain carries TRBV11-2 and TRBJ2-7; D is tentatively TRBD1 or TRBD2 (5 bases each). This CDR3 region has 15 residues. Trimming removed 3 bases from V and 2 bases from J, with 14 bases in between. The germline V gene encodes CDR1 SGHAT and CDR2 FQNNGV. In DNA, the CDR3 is TGTGCCAGCAGCTTCCTGACAGAGGGCACCTACGAGCAGTACTTC. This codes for CASSFLTEGTYEQYF.

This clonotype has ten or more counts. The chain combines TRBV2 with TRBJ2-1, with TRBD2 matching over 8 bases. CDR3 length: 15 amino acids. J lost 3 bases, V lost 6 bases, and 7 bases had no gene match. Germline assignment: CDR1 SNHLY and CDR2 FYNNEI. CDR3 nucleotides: TGTGCCAGCAGACCTCCGGGACTAGTCTACAATGAGCAGTTCTTC. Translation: CASRPPGLVYNEQFF.

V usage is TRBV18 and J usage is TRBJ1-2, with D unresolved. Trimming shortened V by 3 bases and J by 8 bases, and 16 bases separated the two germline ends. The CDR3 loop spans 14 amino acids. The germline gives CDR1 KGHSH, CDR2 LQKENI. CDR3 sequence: CASSPKGTHPGYTF. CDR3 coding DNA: TGTGCCAGCTCACCGAAGGGTACACACCCAGGCTACACCTTC.

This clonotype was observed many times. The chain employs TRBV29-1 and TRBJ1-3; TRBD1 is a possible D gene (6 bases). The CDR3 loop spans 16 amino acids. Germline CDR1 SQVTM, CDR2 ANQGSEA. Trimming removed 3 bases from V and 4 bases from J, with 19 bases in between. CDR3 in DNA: TGCAGCGTTGAGGCCCCCGGGGGGCGAACCGGAAACACCATATATTTT. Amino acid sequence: CSVEAPGGRTGNTIYF.

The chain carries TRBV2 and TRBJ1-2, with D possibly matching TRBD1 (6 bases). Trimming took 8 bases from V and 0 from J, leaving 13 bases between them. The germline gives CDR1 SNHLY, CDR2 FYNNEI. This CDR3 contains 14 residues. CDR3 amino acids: CASSRGGANYGYTF. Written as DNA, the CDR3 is TGTGCCAGCTCGAGGGGGGGGGCTAACTATGGCTACACCTTC.

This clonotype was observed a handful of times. The CDR3 DNA follows: TGTGCCAGCGCTAGAGCGGGAGGTTCCTACGAGCAGTACTTC. The encoded protein is CASARAGGSYEQYF. The rearrangement links TRBV28 to TRBJ2-7; TRBD2 matches at 9 bases. The CDR3 length is 14 residues. In germline, CDR1 is MDHEN, CDR2 SYDVKM. With V trimmed by 8 bases and J by 1 base, 6 bases remained unmatched.

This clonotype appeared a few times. DNA of the CDR3: TGTGCCAGCAGGGGGTTGAGGGGGCCAAATCAGCCCCAGCATTTT. This encodes CASRGLRGPNQPQHF. The chain combines TRBV2 with TRBJ1-5; TRBD1 aligns across 7 bases. With 6 bases clipped from V and 4 bases from J, the junction kept 9 bases outside the gene matches. From germline, CDR1 is SNHLY and CDR2 FYNNEI. The CDR3 loop spans 15 amino acids.

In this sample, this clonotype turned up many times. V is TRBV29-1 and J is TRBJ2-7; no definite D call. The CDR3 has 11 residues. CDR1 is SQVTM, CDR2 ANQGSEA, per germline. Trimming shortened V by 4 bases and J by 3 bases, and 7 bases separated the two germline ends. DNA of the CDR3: TGCAGCGTTGCGGACGGCTACGAGCAGTACTTC. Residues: CSVADGYEQYF.

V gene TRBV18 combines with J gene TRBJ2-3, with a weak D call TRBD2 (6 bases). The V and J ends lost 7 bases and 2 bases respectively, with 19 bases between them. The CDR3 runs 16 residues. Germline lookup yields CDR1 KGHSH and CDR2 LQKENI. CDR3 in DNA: TGTGCCAGCTTCGGCCCGGCGGGGCCGCACACAGATACGCAGTATTTT. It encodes CASFGPAGPHTDTQYF.

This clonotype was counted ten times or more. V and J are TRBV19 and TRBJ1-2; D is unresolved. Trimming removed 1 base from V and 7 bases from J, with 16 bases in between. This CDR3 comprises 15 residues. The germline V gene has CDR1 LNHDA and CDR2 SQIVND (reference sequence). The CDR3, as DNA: TGTGCCAGTAGTATAGGCATCAGTGCTTCGTTTGGCTACACCTTC. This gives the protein CASSIGISASFGYTF.

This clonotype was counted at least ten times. CDR3 region: CASSQEMVGGGQPQHF. The CDR3, as DNA: TGCGCCAGCAGCCAAGAGATGGTCGGGGGTGGGCAGCCCCAGCATTTT. The J gene is TRBJ1-5, the V gene TRBV4-1, with D tentatively TRBD1 (5 bases). This CDR3 is 16 amino acids long. V was trimmed by 0 bases and J by 7 bases, leaving 16 bases between them. Germline assignment: CDR1 MGHRA and CDR2 YSYEKL.

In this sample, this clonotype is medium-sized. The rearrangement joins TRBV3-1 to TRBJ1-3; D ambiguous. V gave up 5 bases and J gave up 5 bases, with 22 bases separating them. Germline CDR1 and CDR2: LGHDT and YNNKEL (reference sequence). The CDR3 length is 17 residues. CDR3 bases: TGTGCCAGCAGCTCAATCCTTCGTCTGGACCTAAGAAACACCATATATTTT. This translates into CASSSILRLDLRNTIYF.

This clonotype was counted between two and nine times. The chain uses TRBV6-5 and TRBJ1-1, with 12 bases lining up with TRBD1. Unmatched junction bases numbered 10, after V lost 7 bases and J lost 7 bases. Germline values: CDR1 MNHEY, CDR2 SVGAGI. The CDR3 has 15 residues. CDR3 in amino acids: CASTGAGQGANEAFF. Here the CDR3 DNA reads TGTGCCAGCACCGGGGCGGGACAGGGGGCGAATGAAGCTTTCTTT.

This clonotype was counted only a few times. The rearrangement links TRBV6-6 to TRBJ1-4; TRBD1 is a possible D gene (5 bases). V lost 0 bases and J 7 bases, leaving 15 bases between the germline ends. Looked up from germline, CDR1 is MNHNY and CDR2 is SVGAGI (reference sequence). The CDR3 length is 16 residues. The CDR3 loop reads CASSYSRGVRGEKLFF. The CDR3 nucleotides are TGTGCCAGCAGTTACTCGAGAGGGGTGCGGGGTGAAAAACTGTTTTTT.

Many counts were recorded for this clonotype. The CDR3 DNA sequence: TGCAGCGTGACGGTCGGGGTCCTGTCCGGCGAGCAGTACTTC. Its protein is CSVTVGVLSGEQYF. J is TRBJ2-7 and V is TRBV29-1; tentative D call: TRBD2 (5 bases). CDR3 size: 14 residues. Trimming took off 6 bases at V and 6 bases at J, with 21 bases between the two ends. CDR1 and CDR2 from the germline V gene are SQVTM and ANQGSEA.

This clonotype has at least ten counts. This CDR3 is CATSEQASGKLAQYF. The CDR3 DNA is TGTGCCACCAGCGAGCAGGCTAGTGGAAAACTTGCGCAGTATTTT. The gene calls are TRBV24-1 and TRBJ2-3; D remains unclear. CDR3 length equals 15 residues. Per the germline V gene, CDR1 is KGHDR and CDR2 is SFDVKD. The V end was cut by 7 bases, the J end by 10 bases, with 23 bases between.

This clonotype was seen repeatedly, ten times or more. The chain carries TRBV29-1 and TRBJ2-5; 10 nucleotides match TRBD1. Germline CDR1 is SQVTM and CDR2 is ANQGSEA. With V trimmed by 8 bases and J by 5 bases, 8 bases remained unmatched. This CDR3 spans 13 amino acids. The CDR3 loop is CSTGTGDMETQYF. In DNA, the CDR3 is TGCAGCACTGGGACAGGGGATATGGAGACCCAGTACTTC. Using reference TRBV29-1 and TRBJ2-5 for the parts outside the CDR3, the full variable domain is SAVISQKPSRDICQRGTSLTIQCQVDSQVTMMFWYRQQPGQSLTLIATANQGSEATYESGFVIDKFPISRPNLTFSTLTVSNMSPEDSSIYLCSTGTGDMETQYFGPGTRLLVL.

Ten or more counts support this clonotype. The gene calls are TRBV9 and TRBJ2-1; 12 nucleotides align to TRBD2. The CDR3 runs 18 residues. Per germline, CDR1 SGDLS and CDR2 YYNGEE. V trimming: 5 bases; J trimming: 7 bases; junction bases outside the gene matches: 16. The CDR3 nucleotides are TGTGCCAGCAGTGGCGGACTAGGACTAGCGGGAATGCGGAATGAGCAGTTCTTC. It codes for CASSGGLGLAGMRNEQFF.

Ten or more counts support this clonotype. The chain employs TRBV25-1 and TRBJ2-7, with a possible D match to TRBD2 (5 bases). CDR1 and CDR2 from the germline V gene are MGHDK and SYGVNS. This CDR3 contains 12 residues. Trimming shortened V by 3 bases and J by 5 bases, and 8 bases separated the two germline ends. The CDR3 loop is CASSEWRDEQYF. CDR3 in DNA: TGTGCCAGCAGTGAGTGGCGGGACGAGCAGTACTTC.

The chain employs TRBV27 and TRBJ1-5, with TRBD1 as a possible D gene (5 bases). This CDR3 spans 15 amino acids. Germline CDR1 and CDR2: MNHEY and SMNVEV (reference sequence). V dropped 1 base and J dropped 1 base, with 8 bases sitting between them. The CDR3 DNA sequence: TGTGCCAGCAGTTTATGGGGGTTGAGCAATCAGCCCCAGCATTTT. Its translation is CASSLWGLSNQPQHF.

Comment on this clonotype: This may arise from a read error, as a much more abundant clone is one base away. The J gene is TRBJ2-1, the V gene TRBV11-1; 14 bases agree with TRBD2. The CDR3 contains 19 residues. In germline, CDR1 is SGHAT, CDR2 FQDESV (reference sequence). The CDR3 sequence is CASSYSGLAGEWGPNKQFF. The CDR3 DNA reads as TGTGCCAGCAGCTACTCGGGACTAGCGGGAGAGTGGGGGCCCAATAAGCAGTTCTTC. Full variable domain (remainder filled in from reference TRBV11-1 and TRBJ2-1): EAEVAQSPRYKITEKSQAVAFWCDPISGHATLYWYRQILGQGPELLVQFQDESVVDDSQLPKDRFSAERLKGVDSTLKIQPAELGDSAMYLCASSYSGLAGEWGPNKQFFGPGTRLTVL.

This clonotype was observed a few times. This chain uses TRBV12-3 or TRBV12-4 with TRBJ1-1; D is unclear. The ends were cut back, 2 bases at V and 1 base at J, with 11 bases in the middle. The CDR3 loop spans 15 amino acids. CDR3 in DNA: TGTGCCAGCAGTTTATCCTCCACTCAGAACACTGAAGCTTTCTTT. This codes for CASSLSSTQNTEAFF.

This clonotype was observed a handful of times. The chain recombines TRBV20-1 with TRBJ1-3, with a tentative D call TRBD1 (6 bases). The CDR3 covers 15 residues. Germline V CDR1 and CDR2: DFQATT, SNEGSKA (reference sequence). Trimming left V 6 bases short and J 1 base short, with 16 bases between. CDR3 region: CSARGQVGSGNTIYF. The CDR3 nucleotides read TGCAGTGCCCGGGGGCAGGTCGGGTCTGGAAACACCATATATTTT.

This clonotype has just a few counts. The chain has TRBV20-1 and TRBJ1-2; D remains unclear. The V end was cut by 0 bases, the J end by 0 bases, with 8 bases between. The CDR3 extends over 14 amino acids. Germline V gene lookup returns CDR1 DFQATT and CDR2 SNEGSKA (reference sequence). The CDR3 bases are TGCAGTGCTAGAGAAATGGAGCCTAACTATGGCTACACCTTC. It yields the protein CSAREMEPNYGYTF.